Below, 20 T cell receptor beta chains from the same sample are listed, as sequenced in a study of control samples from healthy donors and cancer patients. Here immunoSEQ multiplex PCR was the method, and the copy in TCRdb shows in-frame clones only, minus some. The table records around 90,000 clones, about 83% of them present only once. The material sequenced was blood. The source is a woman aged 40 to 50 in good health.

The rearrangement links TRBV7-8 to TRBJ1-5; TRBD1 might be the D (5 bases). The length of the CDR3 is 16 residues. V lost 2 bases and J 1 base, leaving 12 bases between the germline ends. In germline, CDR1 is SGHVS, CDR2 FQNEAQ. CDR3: CASSLRVGESNQPQHF. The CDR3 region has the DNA TGTGCCAGCAGCTTAAGAGTGGGGGAGAGCAATCAGCCCCAGCATTTT.

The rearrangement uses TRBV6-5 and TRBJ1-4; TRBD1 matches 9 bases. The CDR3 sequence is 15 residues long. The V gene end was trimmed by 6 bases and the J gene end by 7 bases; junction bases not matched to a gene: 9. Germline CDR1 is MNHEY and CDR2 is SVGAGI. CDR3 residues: CASSSLDRGGEKLFF. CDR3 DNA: TGTGCCAGCAGCTCCCTGGACAGGGGCGGTGAAAAACTGTTTTTT.

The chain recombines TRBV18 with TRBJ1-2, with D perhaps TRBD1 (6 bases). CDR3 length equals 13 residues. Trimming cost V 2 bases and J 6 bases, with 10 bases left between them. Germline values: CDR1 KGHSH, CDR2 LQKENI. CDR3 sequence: CASSPGGWDGYTF. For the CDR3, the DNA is TGTGCCAGCTCACCAGGGGGCTGGGATGGCTACACCTTC.

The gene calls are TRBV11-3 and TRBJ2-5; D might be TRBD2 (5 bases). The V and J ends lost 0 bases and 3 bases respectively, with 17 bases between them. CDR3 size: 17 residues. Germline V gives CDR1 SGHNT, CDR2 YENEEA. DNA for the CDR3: TGTGCCAGCAGCTTAGATCCGTGGGCTCAGAGGGAAGAGACCCAGTACTTC. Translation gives CASSLDPWAQREETQYF.

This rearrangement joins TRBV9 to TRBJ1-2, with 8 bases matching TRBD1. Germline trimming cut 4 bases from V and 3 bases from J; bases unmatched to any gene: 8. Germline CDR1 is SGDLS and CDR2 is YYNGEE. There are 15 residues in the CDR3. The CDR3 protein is CASSSGTGAYYGYTF. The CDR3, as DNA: TGTGCCAGCAGCTCCGGGACAGGCGCTTACTATGGCTACACCTTC.

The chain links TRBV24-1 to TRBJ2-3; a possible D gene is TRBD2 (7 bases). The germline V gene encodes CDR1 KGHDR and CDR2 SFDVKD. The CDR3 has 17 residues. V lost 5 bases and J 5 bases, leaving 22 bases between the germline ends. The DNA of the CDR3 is TGTGCCACCAGTGCCCCCCCCGGGGGGCAGGAGGGAGATACGCAGTATTTT. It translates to CATSAPPGGQEGDTQYF.

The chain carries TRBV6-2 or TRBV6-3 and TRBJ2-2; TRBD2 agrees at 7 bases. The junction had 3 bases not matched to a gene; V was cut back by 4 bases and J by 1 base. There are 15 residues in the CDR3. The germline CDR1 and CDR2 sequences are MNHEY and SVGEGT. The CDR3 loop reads CASSFERGNTGELFF. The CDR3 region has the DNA TGTGCCAGCAGTTTTGAGCGGGGGAACACCGGGGAGCTGTTTTTT.

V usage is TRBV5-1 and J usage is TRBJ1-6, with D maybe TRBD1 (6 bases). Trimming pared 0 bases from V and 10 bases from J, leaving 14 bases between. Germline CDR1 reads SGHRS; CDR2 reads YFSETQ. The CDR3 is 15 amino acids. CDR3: CASSLAGQGRSPLHF. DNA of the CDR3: TGCGCCAGCAGCTTGGCCGGGCAGGGGAGGTCACCCCTCCACTTT.

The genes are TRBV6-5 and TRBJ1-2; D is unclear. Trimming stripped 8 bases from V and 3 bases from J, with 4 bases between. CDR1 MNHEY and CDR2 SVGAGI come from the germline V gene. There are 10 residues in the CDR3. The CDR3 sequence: CASYYYGYTF. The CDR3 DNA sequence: TGTGCCAGCTACTACTATGGCTACACCTTC.

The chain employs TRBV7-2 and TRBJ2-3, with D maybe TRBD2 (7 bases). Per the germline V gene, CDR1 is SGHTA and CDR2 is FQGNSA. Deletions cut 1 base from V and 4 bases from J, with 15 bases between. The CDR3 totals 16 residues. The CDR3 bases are TGTGCCAGCAGCTTAGTAGGGGGGGGCGGGGCAGATACGCAGTATTTT. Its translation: CASSLVGGGGADTQYF.

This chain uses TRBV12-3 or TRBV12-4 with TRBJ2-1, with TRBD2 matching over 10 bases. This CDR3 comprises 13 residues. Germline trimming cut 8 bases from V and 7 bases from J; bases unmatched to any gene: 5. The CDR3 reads CASASGGTNEQFF. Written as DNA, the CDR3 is TGTGCCAGCGCTAGCGGGGGTACTAATGAGCAGTTCTTC.

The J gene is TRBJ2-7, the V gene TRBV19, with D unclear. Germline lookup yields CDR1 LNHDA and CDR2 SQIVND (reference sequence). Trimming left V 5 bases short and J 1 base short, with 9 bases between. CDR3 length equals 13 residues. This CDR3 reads CASSEAGSYEQYF. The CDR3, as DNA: TGTGCCAGTAGTGAGGCCGGTTCCTACGAGCAGTACTTC.

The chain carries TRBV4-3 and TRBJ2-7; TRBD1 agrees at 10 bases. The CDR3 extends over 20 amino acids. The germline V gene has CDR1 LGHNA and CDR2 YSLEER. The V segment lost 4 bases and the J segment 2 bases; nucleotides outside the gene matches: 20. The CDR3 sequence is CASSPTPGQGPTFTTYEQYF. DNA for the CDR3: TGCGCCAGCAGCCCCACCCCGGGACAGGGGCCTACCTTTACTACCTACGAGCAGTACTTC.

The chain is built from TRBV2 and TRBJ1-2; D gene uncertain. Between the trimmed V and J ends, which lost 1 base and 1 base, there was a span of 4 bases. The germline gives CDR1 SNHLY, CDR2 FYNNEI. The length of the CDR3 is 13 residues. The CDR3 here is CASSEGGNYGYTF. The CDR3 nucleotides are TGTGCCAGCAGTGAAGGGGGTAACTATGGCTACACCTTC.

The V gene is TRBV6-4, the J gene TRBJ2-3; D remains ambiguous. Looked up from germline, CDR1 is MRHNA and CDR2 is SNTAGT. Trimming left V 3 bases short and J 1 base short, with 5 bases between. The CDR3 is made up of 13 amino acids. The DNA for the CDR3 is TGTGCCAGCAGTGAATACGGCACAGATACGCAGTATTTT. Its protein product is CASSEYGTDTQYF.

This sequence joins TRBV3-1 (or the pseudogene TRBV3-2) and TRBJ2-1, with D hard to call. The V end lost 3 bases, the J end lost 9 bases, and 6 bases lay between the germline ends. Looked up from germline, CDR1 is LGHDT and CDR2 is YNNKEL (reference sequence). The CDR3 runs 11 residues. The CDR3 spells CASSHFGEQFF. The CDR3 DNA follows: TGTGCCAGCAGCCATTTCGGTGAGCAGTTCTTC.

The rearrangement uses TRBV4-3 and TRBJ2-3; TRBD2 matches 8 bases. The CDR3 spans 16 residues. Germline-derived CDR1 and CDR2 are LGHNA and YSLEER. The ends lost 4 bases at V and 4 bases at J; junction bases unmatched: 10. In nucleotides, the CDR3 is TGCGCCAGCAGCCCTATCGGGAGGGGGGGCGCAGATACGCAGTATTTT. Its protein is CASSPIGRGGADTQYF.

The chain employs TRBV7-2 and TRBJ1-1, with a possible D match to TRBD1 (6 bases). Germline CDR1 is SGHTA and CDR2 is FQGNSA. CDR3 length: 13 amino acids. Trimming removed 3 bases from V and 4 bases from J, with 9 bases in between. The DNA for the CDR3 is TGTGCCAGCAGCTTCCCACAGGGCACTGAAGCTTTCTTT. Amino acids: CASSFPQGTEAFF.

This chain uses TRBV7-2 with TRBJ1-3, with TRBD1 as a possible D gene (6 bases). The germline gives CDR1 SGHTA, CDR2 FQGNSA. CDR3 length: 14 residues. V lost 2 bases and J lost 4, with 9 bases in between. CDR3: CASSLQGRGNTIYF. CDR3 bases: TGTGCCAGCAGCTTACAGGGGAGAGGAAACACCATATATTTT.

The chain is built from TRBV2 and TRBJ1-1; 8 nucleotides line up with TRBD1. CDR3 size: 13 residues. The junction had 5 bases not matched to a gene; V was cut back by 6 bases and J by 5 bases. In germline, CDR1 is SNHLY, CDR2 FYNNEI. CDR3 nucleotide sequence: TGTGCCAGCAGCCGGCAGGGGGCGACTGAAGCTTTCTTT. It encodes CASSRQGATEAFF.